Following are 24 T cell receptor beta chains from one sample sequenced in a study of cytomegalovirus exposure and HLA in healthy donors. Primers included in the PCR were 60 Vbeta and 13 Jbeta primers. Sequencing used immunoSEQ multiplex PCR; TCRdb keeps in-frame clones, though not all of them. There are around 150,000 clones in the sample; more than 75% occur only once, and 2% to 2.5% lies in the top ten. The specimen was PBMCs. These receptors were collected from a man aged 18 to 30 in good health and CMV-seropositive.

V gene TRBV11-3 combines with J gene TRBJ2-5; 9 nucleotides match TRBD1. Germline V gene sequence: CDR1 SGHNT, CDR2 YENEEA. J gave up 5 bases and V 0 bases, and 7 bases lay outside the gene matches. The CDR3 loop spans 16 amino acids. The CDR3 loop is CASSLDNRGQGETQYF. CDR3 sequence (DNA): TGTGCCAGCAGCTTAGATAACAGGGGGCAGGGGGAGACCCAGTACTTC.

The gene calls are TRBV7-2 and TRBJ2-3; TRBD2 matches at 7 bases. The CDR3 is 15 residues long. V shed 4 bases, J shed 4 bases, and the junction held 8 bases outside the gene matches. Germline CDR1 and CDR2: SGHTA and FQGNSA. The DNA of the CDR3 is TGTGCCAGCAGCTCCGATCGACTAGCTGCAGATACGCAGTATTTT. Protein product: CASSSDRLAADTQYF.

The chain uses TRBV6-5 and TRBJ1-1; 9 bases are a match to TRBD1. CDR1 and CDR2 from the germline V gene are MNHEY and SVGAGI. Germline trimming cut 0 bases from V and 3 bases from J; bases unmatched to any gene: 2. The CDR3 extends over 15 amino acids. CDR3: CASSYSGTGHTEAFF. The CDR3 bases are TGTGCCAGCAGTTACTCTGGGACAGGGCACACTGAAGCTTTCTTT.

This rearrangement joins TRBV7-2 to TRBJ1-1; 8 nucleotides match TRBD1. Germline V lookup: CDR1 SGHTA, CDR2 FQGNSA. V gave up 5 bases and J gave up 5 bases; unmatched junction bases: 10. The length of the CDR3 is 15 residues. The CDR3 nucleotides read TGTGCCAGCAGCGCCGGACAGGGATTGGTTACTGAAGCTTTCTTT. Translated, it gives CASSAGQGLVTEAFF.

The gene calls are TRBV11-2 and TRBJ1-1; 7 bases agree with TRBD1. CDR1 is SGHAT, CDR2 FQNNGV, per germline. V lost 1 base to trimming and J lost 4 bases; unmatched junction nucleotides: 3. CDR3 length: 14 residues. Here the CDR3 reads CASSLGWDSTEAFF. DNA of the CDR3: TGTGCCAGCAGCTTAGGGTGGGACAGCACTGAAGCTTTCTTT.

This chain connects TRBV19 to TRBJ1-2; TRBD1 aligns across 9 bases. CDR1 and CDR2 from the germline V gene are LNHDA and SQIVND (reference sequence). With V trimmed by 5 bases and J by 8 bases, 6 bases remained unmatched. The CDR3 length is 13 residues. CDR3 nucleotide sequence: TGTGCCAGTAGTCCCGGGACAGGGACAGGCTACACCTTC. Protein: CASSPGTGTGYTF.

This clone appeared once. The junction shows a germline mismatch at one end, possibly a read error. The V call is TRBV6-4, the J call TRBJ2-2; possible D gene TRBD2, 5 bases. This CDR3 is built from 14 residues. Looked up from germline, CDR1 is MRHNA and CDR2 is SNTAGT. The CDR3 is CASSVWQNTGELCF. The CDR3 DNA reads TGTGCCAGCAGTGTTTGGCAGAACACCGGGGAGCTGTGTTTT.

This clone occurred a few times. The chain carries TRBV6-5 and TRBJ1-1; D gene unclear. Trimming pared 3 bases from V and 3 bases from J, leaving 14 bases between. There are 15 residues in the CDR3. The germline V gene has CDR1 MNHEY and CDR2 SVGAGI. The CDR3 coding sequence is TGTGCCAGCAGTTATCTGCGGGGTAGGGACACTGAAGCTTTCTTT. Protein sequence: CASSYLRGRDTEAFF.

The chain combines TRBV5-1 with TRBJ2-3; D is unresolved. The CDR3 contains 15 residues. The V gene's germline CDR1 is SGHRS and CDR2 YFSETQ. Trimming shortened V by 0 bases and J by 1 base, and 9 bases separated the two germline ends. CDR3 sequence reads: CASSLAPGGTDTQYF. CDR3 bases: TGCGCCAGCAGCTTGGCCCCTGGAGGCACAGATACGCAGTATTTT.

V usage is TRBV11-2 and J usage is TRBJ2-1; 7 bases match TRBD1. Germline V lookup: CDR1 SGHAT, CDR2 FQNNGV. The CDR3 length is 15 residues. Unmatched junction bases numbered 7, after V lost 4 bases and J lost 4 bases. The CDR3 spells CASSSRDRVYNEQFF. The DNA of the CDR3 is TGTGCCAGCAGCTCACGGGACAGAGTTTACAATGAGCAGTTCTTC.

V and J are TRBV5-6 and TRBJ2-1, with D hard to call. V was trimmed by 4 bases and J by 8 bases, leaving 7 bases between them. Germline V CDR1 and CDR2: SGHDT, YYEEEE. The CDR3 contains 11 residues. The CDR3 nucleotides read TGTGCCAGCAGCCGAGCGTATGAGCAGTTCTTC. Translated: CASSRAYEQFF.

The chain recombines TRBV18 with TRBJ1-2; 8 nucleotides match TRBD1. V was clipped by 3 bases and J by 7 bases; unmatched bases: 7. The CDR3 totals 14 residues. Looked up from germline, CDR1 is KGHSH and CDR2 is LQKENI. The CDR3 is CASSPKDREGGYTF. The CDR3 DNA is TGTGCCAGCTCACCCAAGGACAGGGAGGGTGGCTACACCTTC.

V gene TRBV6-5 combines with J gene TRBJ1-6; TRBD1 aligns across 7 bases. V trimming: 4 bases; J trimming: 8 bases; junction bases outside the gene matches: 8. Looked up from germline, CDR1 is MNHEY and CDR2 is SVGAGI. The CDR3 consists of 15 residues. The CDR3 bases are TGTGCCAGCAGTTCGGTACAGGGGTTAGATTCACCCCTCCACTTT. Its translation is CASSSVQGLDSPLHF.

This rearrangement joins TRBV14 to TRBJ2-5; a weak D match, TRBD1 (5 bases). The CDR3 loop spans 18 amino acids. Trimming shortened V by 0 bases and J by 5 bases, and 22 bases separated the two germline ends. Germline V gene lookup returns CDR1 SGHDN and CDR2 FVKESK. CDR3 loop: CASSQDAPPDTRTETQYF. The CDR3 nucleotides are TGTGCCAGCAGCCAAGACGCCCCCCCGGACACCCGAACGGAGACCCAGTACTTC.

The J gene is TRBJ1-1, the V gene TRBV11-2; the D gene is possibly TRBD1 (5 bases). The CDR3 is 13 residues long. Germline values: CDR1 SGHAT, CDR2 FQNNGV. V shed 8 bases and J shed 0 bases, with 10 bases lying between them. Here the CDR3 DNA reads TGTGCCAGCTCGCCAGGGTTGAACACTGAAGCTTTCTTT. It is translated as CASSPGLNTEAFF.

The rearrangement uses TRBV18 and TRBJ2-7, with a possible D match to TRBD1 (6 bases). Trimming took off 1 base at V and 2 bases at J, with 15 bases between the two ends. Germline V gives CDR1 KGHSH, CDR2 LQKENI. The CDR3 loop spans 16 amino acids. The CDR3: CASSPLTGGGPYEQYF. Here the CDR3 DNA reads TGTGCCAGCTCACCACTGACAGGTGGAGGCCCCTACGAGCAGTACTTC.

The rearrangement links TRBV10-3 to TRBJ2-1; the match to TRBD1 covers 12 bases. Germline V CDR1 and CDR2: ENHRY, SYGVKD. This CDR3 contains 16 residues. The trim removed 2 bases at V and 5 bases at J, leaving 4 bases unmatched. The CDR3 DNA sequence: TGTGCCATCAGTGAGCCGGGGACAGGGGGCGACAATGAGCAGTTCTTC. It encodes CAISEPGTGGDNEQFF.

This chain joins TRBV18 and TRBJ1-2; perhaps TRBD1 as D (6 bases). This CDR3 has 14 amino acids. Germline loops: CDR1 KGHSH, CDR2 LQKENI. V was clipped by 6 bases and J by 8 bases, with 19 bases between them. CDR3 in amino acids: CASSQTDRRQGYTF. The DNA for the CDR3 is TGTGCCAGCTCCCAAACAGACAGGAGGCAAGGCTACACCTTC.

CDR3 DNA: TGTGCCAGCAGCTTAGTGAGGGCGAGGTCCTACGAGCAGTACTTC. The encoded protein is CASSLVRARSYEQYF. The chain employs TRBV7-2 and TRBJ2-7, with D perhaps matching TRBD2 (5 bases). The CDR3 spans 15 residues. The V gene's germline CDR1 is SGHTA and CDR2 FQGNSA. The V end lost 1 base, the J end lost 1 base, and 11 bases lay between the germline ends.

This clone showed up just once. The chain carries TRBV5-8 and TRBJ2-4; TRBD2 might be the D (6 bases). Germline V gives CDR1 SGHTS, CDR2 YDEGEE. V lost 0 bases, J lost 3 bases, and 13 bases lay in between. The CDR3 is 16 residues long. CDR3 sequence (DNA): TGTGCCAGCAGCTTGGGTTGGGGGGTAGGCAAAAACATTCAGTACTTC. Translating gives CASSLGWGVGKNIQYF. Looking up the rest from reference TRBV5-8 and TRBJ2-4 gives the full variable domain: EAGVTQSPTHLIKTRGQQATLRCSPISGHTSVYWYQQALGLGLQFLLWYDEGEERNRGNFPPRFSGRQFPNYSSELNVNALELEDSALYLCASSLGWGVGKNIQYFGAGTRLSVL.

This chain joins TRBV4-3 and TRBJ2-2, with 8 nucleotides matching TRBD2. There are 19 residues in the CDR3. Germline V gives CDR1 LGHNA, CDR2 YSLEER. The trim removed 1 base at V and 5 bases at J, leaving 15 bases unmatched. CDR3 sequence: CASSQGSGVSGAQTGELFF. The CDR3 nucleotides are TGCGCCAGCAGCCAAGGATCCGGGGTTAGCGGGGCGCAGACCGGGGAGCTGTTTTTT.

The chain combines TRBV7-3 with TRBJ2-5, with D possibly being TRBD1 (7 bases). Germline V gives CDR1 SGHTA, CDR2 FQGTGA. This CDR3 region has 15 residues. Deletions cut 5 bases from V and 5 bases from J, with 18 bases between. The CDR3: CASSRQGGPRETQYF. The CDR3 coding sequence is TGTGCCAGCAGCCGTCAGGGGGGTCCCAGGGAGACCCAGTACTTC.

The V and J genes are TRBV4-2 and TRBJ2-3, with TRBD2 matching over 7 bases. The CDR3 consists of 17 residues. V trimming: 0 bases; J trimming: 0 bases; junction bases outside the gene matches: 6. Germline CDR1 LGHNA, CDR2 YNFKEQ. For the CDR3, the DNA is TGTGCCAGCAGCCAAGAGGGGGGGGGACCAAGCACAGATACGCAGTATTTT. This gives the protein CASSQEGGGPSTDTQYF.

CDR3 residues: CASSLEQGKTQYF. The CDR3 DNA is TGTGCCAGCAGCTTAGAACAGGGGAAGACCCAGTACTTC. The chain recombines TRBV11-3 with TRBJ2-5, with 7 bases lining up with TRBD1. Germline V lookup: CDR1 SGHNT, CDR2 YENEEA. CDR3 length: 13 residues. J was trimmed by 6 bases and V by 0 bases; bases with no gene match: 1.